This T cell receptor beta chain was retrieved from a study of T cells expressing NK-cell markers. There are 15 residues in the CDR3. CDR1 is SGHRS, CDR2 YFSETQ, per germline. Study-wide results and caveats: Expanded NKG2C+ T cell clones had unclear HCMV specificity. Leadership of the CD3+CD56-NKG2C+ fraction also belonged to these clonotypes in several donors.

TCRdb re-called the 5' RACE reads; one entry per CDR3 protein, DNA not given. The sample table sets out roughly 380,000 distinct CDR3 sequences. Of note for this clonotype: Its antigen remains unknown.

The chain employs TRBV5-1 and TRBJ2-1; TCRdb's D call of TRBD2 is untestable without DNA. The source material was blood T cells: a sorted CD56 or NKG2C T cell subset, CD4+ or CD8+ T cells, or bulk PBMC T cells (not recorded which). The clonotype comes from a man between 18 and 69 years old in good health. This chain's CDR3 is CASSLARGGRNEQFF. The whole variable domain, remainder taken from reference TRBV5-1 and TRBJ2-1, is KAGVTQTPRYLIKTRGQQVTLSCSPISGHRSVSWYQQTPGQGLQFLFEYFSETQRNKGNFPGRFSGRQFSNSRSEMNVSTLELGDSALYLCASSLARGGRNEQFFGPGTRLTVL.